The 32 T cell receptor beta chains below come from one sample, sequenced in a study of PD-L1 blockade in urothelial cancer. TCRdb keeps only in-frame clones here, not all; method: immunoSEQ multiplex PCR. The table includes tens of thousands of clones, 80% to 85% detected once. Time point meaning: pretreatment peripheral blood. The sequences come from PBMCs, collected around atezolizumab (anti-PD-L1) treatment. The receptors were gathered from a woman aged 70 to 79 with urothelial cancer.

V usage is TRBV2 and J usage is TRBJ1-1, with D perhaps TRBD1 (6 bases). Germline V gene lookup returns CDR1 SNHLY and CDR2 FYNNEI. The CDR3 is 14 residues long. With 5 bases removed from V and 6 bases from J, the gap between germline ends came to 16 bases. CDR3 protein: CASSPRTAAAEAFF. CDR3 DNA: TGTGCCAGCAGTCCTCGGACAGCGGCGGCTGAAGCTTTCTTT.

V is TRBV5-6 and J is TRBJ1-2, with D possibly being TRBD1 (5 bases). The V gene's germline CDR1 is SGHDT and CDR2 YYEEEE. Trimming shortened V by 4 bases and J by 5 bases, and 21 bases separated the two germline ends. The CDR3 loop spans 16 amino acids. The CDR3, as DNA: TGTGCCAGCAGCGAATATAGGGAGGGGATGGTATATGGCTACACCTTC. It specifies CASSEYREGMVYGYTF.

The chain joins TRBV5-1 to TRBJ1-1, with 7 bases lining up with TRBD1. CDR3 size: 13 residues. Germline V lookup: CDR1 SGHRS, CDR2 YFSETQ. The V segment lost 4 bases and the J segment 4 bases; nucleotides outside the gene matches: 4. The CDR3, as DNA: TGCGCCAGCAGCCCTACAGGGGTCACTGAAGCTTTCTTT. Translating it yields CASSPTGVTEAFF.

The chain employs TRBV7-3 and TRBJ2-3; 7 bases fit TRBD1. V lost 2 bases, J lost 4 bases, and 6 bases stayed unmatched. This CDR3 has 15 residues. The V gene's germline CDR1 is SGHTA and CDR2 FQGTGA. CDR3 region: CASSLVGGIADTQYF. CDR3 nucleotides: TGTGCCAGCAGCTTAGTAGGGGGCATCGCAGATACGCAGTATTTT. The full variable domain, rest sourced from reference TRBV7-3 and TRBJ2-3, is GAGVSQTPSNKVTEKGKYVELRCDPISGHTALYWYRQSLGQGPEFLIYFQGTGAADDSGLPNDRFFAVRPEGSVSTLKIQRTERGDSAVYLCASSLVGGIADTQYFGPGTRLTVL.

V usage is TRBV10-2 and J usage is TRBJ2-3, with D perhaps TRBD2 (6 bases). V lost 6 bases and J lost 2, with 18 bases in between. This CDR3 has 16 residues. From germline, CDR1 is WSHSY and CDR2 SAAADI. CDR3 DNA: TGCGCCAGCAGGCTCGGGGGTAGTGAAAACACAGATACGCAGTATTTT. It yields the protein CASRLGGSENTDTQYF.

The chain carries TRBV10-2 and TRBJ1-1, with no clear D. Trimming cost V 4 bases and J 0 bases, with 3 bases left between them. In germline, CDR1 is WSHSY, CDR2 SAAADI. The CDR3 is made up of 12 amino acids. CDR3 bases: TGCGCCAGCAGTGCTCTGAACACTGAAGCTTTCTTT. This encodes CASSALNTEAFF.

This clone was seen a single time. V gene TRBV19 combines with J gene TRBJ2-2, with TRBD1 matching 9 bases. With 3 bases clipped from V and 5 bases from J, the junction kept 4 bases outside the gene matches. Germline values: CDR1 LNHDA, CDR2 SQIVND (reference sequence). This CDR3 region has 15 residues. This chain's CDR3 is CASSILGQGTGELFF. As DNA, the CDR3 is TGTGCCAGTAGTATCTTAGGACAGGGGACCGGGGAGCTGTTTTTT.

The V gene is TRBV18, the J gene TRBJ2-5; TRBD2 matches at 7 bases. CDR3 length equals 13 residues. With 5 bases clipped from V and 5 bases from J, the junction kept 5 bases outside the gene matches. The germline gives CDR1 KGHSH, CDR2 LQKENI. CDR3: CASSSGLWETQYF. The DNA of the CDR3 is TGTGCCAGCTCATCGGGACTATGGGAGACCCAGTACTTC.

The genes are TRBV5-1 and TRBJ2-5, with 8 positions matching TRBD1. This CDR3 region has 15 residues. With 0 bases clipped from V and 1 base from J, the junction kept 2 bases outside the gene matches. Germline V CDR1 and CDR2: SGHRS, YFSETQ. The CDR3 DNA follows: TGCGCCAGCAGCTTGGGGGGACAGGTCCAAGAGACCCAGTACTTC. Protein: CASSLGGQVQETQYF.

The V gene is TRBV27, the J gene TRBJ2-7; TRBD2 might be the D (6 bases). CDR3 length equals 13 residues. Germline CDR1 MNHEY, CDR2 SMNVEV (reference sequence). Trimming took 2 bases from V and 7 from J, leaving 12 bases between them. The DNA for the CDR3 is TGTGCCAGCAGTTTAGGAGGGGACGGGGAGCAGTACTTC. Amino acids: CASSLGGDGEQYF.

The chain joins TRBV7-3 to TRBJ2-1; TRBD2 agrees at 12 bases. The V segment lost 4 bases and the J segment 1 base; nucleotides outside the gene matches: 8. The CDR3 has 18 amino acids. Germline lookup yields CDR1 SGHTA and CDR2 FQGTGA. This CDR3 reads CASSSRTSGKGSYNEQFF. The CDR3 nucleotides read TGTGCCAGCAGCTCACGGACTAGCGGGAAGGGGTCCTACAATGAGCAGTTCTTC.

This sequence joins TRBV28 and TRBJ2-5; the D gene is possibly TRBD1 (5 bases). Germline V gene data show CDR1 as MDHEN and CDR2 as SYDVKM. Trimming left V 5 bases short and J 10 bases short, with 17 bases between. The CDR3 runs 13 residues. In DNA form, the CDR3 reads TGTGCCAGCAGTCTATCAGTCCAGGGTTACCAGTACTTC. This encodes CASSLSVQGYQYF.

V and J are TRBV28 and TRBJ2-4; a weak D match, TRBD2 (5 bases). V was pared by 6 bases and J by 0 bases, with 15 bases between. Germline V gene data show CDR1 as MDHEN and CDR2 as SYDVKM. The CDR3 has 16 residues. The CDR3 reads CASSGRRELAKNIQYF. CDR3 in DNA: TGTGCCAGCAGCGGACGACGGGAACTAGCCAAAAACATTCAGTACTTC.

The count of this clone is one. The rearrangement links TRBV7-9 to TRBJ2-3; TRBD2 might be the D (6 bases). With 2 bases removed from V and 2 bases from J, the gap between germline ends came to 11 bases. The germline gives CDR1 SEHNR, CDR2 FQNEAQ (reference sequence). This CDR3 has 15 residues. CDR3 amino acids: CASSLTSRPTDTQYF. The CDR3 DNA reads TGTGCCAGCAGCTTAACTAGCAGACCCACAGATACGCAGTATTTT.

The chain couples TRBV7-6 to TRBJ2-5, with 7 positions matching TRBD2. Germline lookup yields CDR1 SGHVS and CDR2 FNYEAQ. The CDR3 sequence is 16 residues long. Trimming took 1 base from V and 5 from J; bases not matched to a gene: 10. In DNA, the CDR3 is TGTGCCAGCAGCTTAGAGTACCCAGGGCGGGGGGAGACCCAGTACTTC. It is translated as CASSLEYPGRGETQYF. Full variable domain (rest looked up from reference TRBV7-6 and TRBJ2-5): GAGVSQSPRYKVTKRGQDVALRCDPISGHVSLYWYRQALGQGPEFLTYFNYEAQQDKSGLPNDRFSAERPEGSISTLTIQRTEQRDSAMYRCASSLEYPGRGETQYFGPGTRLLVL.

In its sample, this clone was seen a few times. The chain employs TRBV5-6 and TRBJ1-1; TRBD1 matches at 8 bases. V lost 4 bases, J lost 7 bases, and 12 bases stayed unmatched. The CDR3 has 15 amino acids. Germline V gene lookup returns CDR1 SGHDT and CDR2 YYEEEE. CDR3 region: CASSLAGTGTHEAFF. The CDR3 DNA is TGTGCCAGCAGCCTTGCGGGGACAGGTACCCATGAAGCTTTCTTT.

The chain joins TRBV6-1 to TRBJ2-1; 15 nucleotides match TRBD2. V lost 3 bases to trimming and J lost 5 bases; unmatched junction nucleotides: 5. CDR1 and CDR2 from the germline V gene are MNHNS and SASEGT. This CDR3 spans 17 amino acids. This chain's CDR3 is CASSDRTSGRAHNEQFF. Written as DNA, the CDR3 is TGTGCCAGCAGTGACCGGACTAGCGGGAGGGCCCACAATGAGCAGTTCTTC.

The genes are TRBV7-9 and TRBJ1-5; 9 nucleotides agree with TRBD1. This CDR3 spans 19 amino acids. V lost 2 bases, J lost 1 base, and 12 bases stayed unmatched. Looked up from germline, CDR1 is SEHNR and CDR2 is FQNEAQ (reference sequence). Written as DNA, the CDR3 is TGTGCCAGCAGCTTAATCCCAGGACAGGGGTCTCCCAGCAATCAGCCCCAGCATTTT. It translates to CASSLIPGQGSPSNQPQHF. The full variable domain, rest sourced from reference TRBV7-9 and TRBJ1-5, is DTGVSQNPRHKITKRGQNVTFRCDPISEHNRLYWYRQTLGQGPEFLTYFQNEAQLEKSRLLSDRFSAERPKGSFSTLEIQRTEQGDSAMYLCASSLIPGQGSPSNQPQHFGDGTRLSIL.

This chain connects TRBV18 to TRBJ2-7; possible D gene TRBD2, 5 bases. The CDR3 contains 15 residues. V lost 2 bases, J lost 3 bases, and 14 bases lay in between. CDR1 is KGHSH, CDR2 LQKENI, per germline. The CDR3: CASSPEGLSHYEQYF. The DNA for the CDR3 is TGTGCCAGCTCACCAGAGGGCCTATCCCACTACGAGCAGTACTTC.

The rearrangement joins TRBV6-1 to TRBJ2-1; TRBD2 matches at 13 bases. The ends lost 6 bases at V and 4 bases at J; junction bases unmatched: 3. This CDR3 comprises 15 residues. Per the germline V gene, CDR1 is MNHNS and CDR2 is SASEGT. DNA for the CDR3: TGTGCCAGCAGGACGGGACTAGCGGGGTACAATGAGCAGTTCTTC. This translates into CASRTGLAGYNEQFF.

The chain has TRBV9 and TRBJ1-4; D unclear. The germline CDR1 and CDR2 sequences are SGDLS and YYNGEE. Trimming stripped 0 bases from V and 6 bases from J, with 6 bases between. The CDR3 contains 13 residues. DNA for the CDR3: TGTGCCAGCAGCGTAGGCCCAGATGAAAAACTGTTTTTT. Its translation: CASSVGPDEKLFF.

This sequence joins TRBV18 and TRBJ1-1, with D perhaps matching TRBD1 (5 bases). In germline, CDR1 is KGHSH, CDR2 LQKENI. There are 15 residues in the CDR3. V was pared by 1 base and J by 0 bases, with 9 bases between. CDR3 residues: CASSPRGGLNTEAFF. CDR3 sequence (DNA): TGTGCCAGCTCACCACGGGGGGGACTGAACACTGAAGCTTTCTTT.

J is TRBJ1-2 and V is TRBV19; tentatively, D is TRBD1 (6 bases). Germline V gives CDR1 LNHDA, CDR2 SQIVND (reference sequence). CDR3 size: 14 residues. Trimming stripped 2 bases from V and 3 bases from J, with 10 bases between. CDR3 sequence: CASSISEGDYGYTF. Written as DNA, the CDR3 is TGTGCCAGTAGTATATCTGAGGGGGACTATGGCTACACCTTC.

This chain joins TRBV2 and TRBJ2-7; 13 nucleotides line up with TRBD2. Germline assignment: CDR1 SNHLY and CDR2 FYNNEI. V trimming: 6 bases; J trimming: 2 bases; junction bases outside the gene matches: 4. The CDR3 sequence is 15 residues long. CDR3 coding DNA: TGTGCCAGCAGGGTAGGACTAGCGGGGGCCTACGAGCAGTACTTC. It encodes CASRVGLAGAYEQYF.

The V and J genes are TRBV14 and TRBJ2-5, with D hard to call. V lost 0 bases, J lost 2 bases, and 4 bases lay in between. Germline assignment: CDR1 SGHDN and CDR2 FVKESK. The CDR3 runs 13 residues. As DNA, the CDR3 is TGTGCCAGCAGCCAAGATTTACAAGAGACCCAGTACTTC. It yields the protein CASSQDLQETQYF.

The chain joins TRBV6-1 to TRBJ1-6; D not certain. Germline CDR1 is MNHNS and CDR2 is SASEGT. The CDR3 totals 15 residues. Between the trimmed V and J ends, which lost 8 bases and 13 bases, there was a span of 24 bases. The CDR3 spells CASGLTRADVMPLHF. The CDR3, as DNA: TGTGCCAGCGGACTGACACGAGCAGATGTAATGCCCCTCCACTTT.

This clone has only one observation. This sequence joins TRBV7-9 and TRBJ2-7; 9 nucleotides align to TRBD2. The CDR3 loop spans 13 amino acids. The germline V gene encodes CDR1 SEHNR and CDR2 FQNEAQ (reference sequence). V lost 0 bases and J lost 12; bases outside the gene matches: 6. CDR3 in amino acids: CASSLAAAGGLYF. In nucleotides, the CDR3 is TGTGCCAGCAGCTTAGCCGCGGCGGGAGGGTTGTACTTC.

This chain links TRBV29-1 with TRBJ2-1; tentatively, D is TRBD1 (6 bases). V was trimmed by 4 bases and J by 6 bases, leaving 10 bases between them. Germline assignment: CDR1 SQVTM and CDR2 ANQGSEA. This CDR3 is 12 amino acids long. DNA of the CDR3: TGCAGCGTTGGGGGGCAGGGCAATGAGCAGTTCTTC. This codes for CSVGGQGNEQFF.

This sequence joins TRBV4-3 and TRBJ2-2; possible D gene TRBD1, 6 bases. The V end lost 4 bases, the J end lost 0 bases, and 9 bases lay between the germline ends. The CDR3 totals 15 residues. CDR1 and CDR2 from the germline V gene are LGHNA and YSLEER. CDR3 DNA sequence: TGCGCCAGCAGCCTGGACAGAGCGAACACCGGGGAGCTGTTTTTT. Amino acid sequence: CASSLDRANTGELFF.

The chain joins TRBV7-2 to TRBJ1-3; maybe TRBD1 (6 bases). This CDR3 region has 16 residues. Trimming removed 2 bases at V and 2 bases at J, with 13 bases between. Germline loops: CDR1 SGHTA, CDR2 FQGNSA. The CDR3 DNA reads TGTGCCAGCAGCTTACTGCTGGGGGCGGCTGGAAACACCATATATTTT. Its protein is CASSLLLGAAGNTIYF.

The gene calls are TRBV5-4 and TRBJ2-1; D not certain. CDR1 is SGHNT and CDR2 is YYREEE in the germline V gene (reference sequence). V was shortened by 2 bases and J by 5 bases, with 8 bases between the two germline ends. The length of the CDR3 is 13 residues. The CDR3 here is CASSLYGDNEQFF. As DNA, the CDR3 is TGTGCCAGCAGCTTATACGGAGACAATGAGCAGTTCTTC.

This chain uses TRBV11-3 with TRBJ2-1, with TRBD2 matching 7 bases. Per the germline V gene, CDR1 is SGHNT and CDR2 is YENEEA. V dropped 2 bases and J dropped 7; count of bases not matched to a gene: 8. The CDR3 spans 15 residues. This CDR3 reads CASSLRGGVFNEQFF. Written as DNA, the CDR3 is TGTGCCAGCAGCTTACGCGGGGGAGTATTTAATGAGCAGTTCTTC.